Listed below are T cell receptor beta chains from one sample, sequenced in a study of cytomegalovirus exposure and HLA in healthy donors. TCRdb's copy holds only in-frame clones and misses some; the assay was immunoSEQ multiplex PCR. Altogether under 140,000 clones are present, around 76% being singletons, with the ten largest covering roughly an eighth. Specimen: PBMCs. The receptors come from a man aged 30-40 years in good health and CMV-seropositive. The CDR3 runs from the conserved cysteine through the conserved F or W. Fields, in order: clone size, D gene, V gene, J gene, CDR3 protein, CDR3 DNA. A D gene is named only where the DNA matches it firmly. Clone sizes are given selectively: once, few, many, or a class where the clone is expanded.

abundance: NA
d_gene: NA
v_gene: TRBV4-3
j_gene: TRBJ1-3
CDR3aa: CASSQERYGTQGNTIYF
CDR3nt: TGCGCCAGCAGCCAAGAGAGATACGGGACACAAGGAAACACCATATATTTT

abundance: NA
d_gene: NA
v_gene: TRBV7-8
j_gene: TRBJ2-7
CDR3aa: CASSSAAYEQYF
CDR3nt: TGTGCCAGCAGCTCTGCGGCCTACGAGCAGTACTTC

abundance: NA
d_gene: TRBD2
v_gene: TRBV5-1
j_gene: TRBJ2-2
CDR3aa: CASSLVAAGGNTGELFF
CDR3nt: TGCGCCAGCAGCTTGGTTGCGGCGGGGGGTAACACCGGGGAGCTGTTTTTT

abundance: NA
d_gene: TRBD2
v_gene: TRBV18
j_gene: TRBJ2-2
CDR3aa: CASSRTSGGSTGELFF
CDR3nt: TGTGCCAGCTCACGGACTAGCGGGGGCAGTACCGGGGAGCTGTTTTTT

abundance: NA
d_gene: NA
v_gene: TRBV6-5
j_gene: TRBJ2-4
CDR3aa: CASSPQVAKNIQYF
CDR3nt: TGTGCCAGCAGTCCACAGGTAGCCAAAAACATTCAGTACTTC

abundance: NA
d_gene: TRBD1
v_gene: TRBV30
j_gene: TRBJ1-4
CDR3aa: CAWGTDDEKLFF
CDR3nt: TGTGCCTGGGGGACAGATGACGAAAAACTGTTTTTT

abundance: NA
d_gene: NA
v_gene: TRBV7-8
j_gene: TRBJ2-2
CDR3aa: CASSFGGAAGELFF
CDR3nt: TGTGCCAGCAGCTTTGGGGGGGCGGCCGGGGAGCTGTTTTTT

abundance: NA
d_gene: NA
v_gene: TRBV4-1
j_gene: TRBJ2-7
CDR3aa: CASSQIQGYEQYF
CDR3nt: TGCGCCAGCAGCCAGATACAGGGCTACGAGCAGTACTTC

abundance: NA
d_gene: NA
v_gene: TRBV28
j_gene: TRBJ1-2
CDR3aa: CASSFPGDYGYTF
CDR3nt: TGTGCCAGCAGTTTTCCGGGGGACTATGGCTACACCTTC

abundance: NA
d_gene: NA
v_gene: TRBV9
j_gene: TRBJ1-2
CDR3aa: CASSPGGYGHGYTF
CDR3nt: TGTGCCAGCAGCCCGGGGGGGTATGGGCATGGCTACACCTTC

abundance: NA
d_gene: NA
v_gene: TRBV27
j_gene: TRBJ1-5
CDR3aa: CASGEGKPQHF
CDR3nt: TGTGCCTCTGGGGAGGGTAAACCCCAGCATTTT

abundance: NA
d_gene: TRBD2
v_gene: TRBV15
j_gene: TRBJ2-1
CDR3aa: CATRTERGRGGNEQFF
CDR3nt: TGTGCCACCAGAACCGAAAGGGGGCGGGGGGGGAATGAGCAGTTCTTC

abundance: NA
d_gene: TRBD1
v_gene: TRBV7-8
j_gene: TRBJ1-4
CDR3aa: CASSLEEGDSNEKLFF
CDR3nt: TGTGCCAGCAGCTTAGAGGAGGGGGACAGCAATGAAAAACTGTTTTTT

abundance: NA
d_gene: NA
v_gene: TRBV28
j_gene: TRBJ2-3
CDR3aa: CASSLGSGTTDTQYF
CDR3nt: TGTGCCAGCAGTTTAGGGTCAGGAACCACAGATACGCAGTATTTT

abundance: NA
d_gene: NA
v_gene: TRBV30
j_gene: TRBJ1-1
CDR3aa: CAWSPNRPTRLNTEAFF
CDR3nt: TGTGCCTGGAGTCCCAACAGACCGACAAGATTGAACACTGAAGCTTTCTTT

abundance: NA
d_gene: NA
v_gene: TRBV11-2
j_gene: TRBJ2-7
CDR3aa: CASSLAAGLILGYEQYF
CDR3nt: TGTGCCAGCAGCTTAGCGGCAGGGTTGATACTTGGGTACGAGCAGTACTTC

abundance: NA
d_gene: NA
v_gene: TRBV28
j_gene: TRBJ1-1
CDR3aa: CASSEVFGEVNTEAFF
CDR3nt: TGTGCCAGCAGTGAGGTGTTTGGGGAGGTGAACACTGAAGCTTTCTTT

abundance: NA
d_gene: TRBD1
v_gene: TRBV29-1
j_gene: TRBJ2-5
CDR3aa: CSVGQGVQETQYF
CDR3nt: TGCAGCGTTGGGCAGGGGGTTCAAGAGACCCAGTACTTC

abundance: NA
d_gene: NA
v_gene: TRBV7-2
j_gene: TRBJ2-7
CDR3aa: CASSGRAGAYEQYF
CDR3nt: TGTGCCAGCAGTGGCCGGGCAGGGGCCTACGAGCAGTACTTC

abundance: few
d_gene: NA
v_gene: TRBV27
j_gene: TRBJ1-2
CDR3aa: CASSLYGGGSYGYTF
CDR3nt: TGTGCCAGCAGTTTATACGGGGGGGGAAGCTATGGCTACACCTTC

abundance: NA
d_gene: NA
v_gene: TRBV10-3
j_gene: TRBJ1-1
CDR3aa: CAISESGQGNTEAFF
CDR3nt: TGTGCCATCAGTGAGTCGGGCCAGGGAAACACTGAAGCTTTCTTT

abundance: NA
d_gene: NA
v_gene: TRBV30
j_gene: TRBJ1-1
CDR3aa: CAWSPLNTEAFF
CDR3nt: TGTGCCTGGAGTCCCTTGAACACTGAAGCTTTCTTT

abundance: NA
d_gene: NA
v_gene: TRBV20-1
j_gene: TRBJ2-1
CDR3aa: CSAYSEQFF
CDR3nt: TGCAGTGCTTATAGTGAGCAGTTCTTC

abundance: NA
d_gene: TRBD1
v_gene: TRBV5-4
j_gene: TRBJ1-3
CDR3aa: CASSWDRGSGNTIYF
CDR3nt: TGTGCCAGCAGCTGGGACAGGGGGTCCGGAAACACCATATATTTT

abundance: NA
d_gene: TRBD2
v_gene: TRBV9
j_gene: TRBJ2-3
CDR3aa: CASNLRGGLDTQYF
CDR3nt: TGTGCCAGCAACCTACGGGGGGGCTTGGATACGCAGTATTTT

abundance: NA
d_gene: NA
v_gene: TRBV5-1
j_gene: TRBJ2-7
CDR3aa: CASSPTGTRTLYEQYF
CDR3nt: TGCGCCAGCAGCCCGACCGGGACACGCACCCTCTACGAGCAGTACTTC

abundance: NA
d_gene: TRBD1
v_gene: TRBV6-5
j_gene: TRBJ1-3
CDR3aa: CASSYQGAGNTIYF
CDR3nt: TGTGCCAGCAGTTACCAGGGGGCTGGAAACACCATATATTTT

abundance: once
d_gene: TRBD1
v_gene: TRBV7-7
j_gene: TRBJ2-5
CDR3aa: CASSPGQGTHQETQYF
CDR3nt: TGTGCCAGCAGCCCCGGACAGGGAACTCATCAAGAGACCCAGTACTTC

abundance: NA
d_gene: NA
v_gene: TRBV30
j_gene: TRBJ1-5
CDR3aa: CAWSSSGGPRGPQHF
CDR3nt: TGTGCCTGGAGTTCCTCCGGGGGGCCAAGGGGACCCCAGCATTTT

abundance: NA
d_gene: TRBD1
v_gene: TRBV2
j_gene: TRBJ1-4
CDR3aa: CAIHLTGETNEKLFF
CDR3nt: TGTGCCATTCACCTGACAGGGGAAACTAATGAAAAACTGTTTTTT

abundance: NA
d_gene: NA
v_gene: TRBV21-1
j_gene: TRBJ1-3
CDR3aa: CASGPRDRYRNTIYF
CDR3nt: TGTGCCAGCGGCCCCCGGGACAGGTATCGAAACACCATATATTTT

abundance: NA
d_gene: TRBD2
v_gene: TRBV28
j_gene: TRBJ2-3
CDR3aa: CASSLWSGGGDTQYF
CDR3nt: TGTGCCAGCAGTTTGTGGAGCGGGGGAGGGGATACGCAGTATTTT

abundance: NA
d_gene: NA
v_gene: TRBV28
j_gene: TRBJ1-2
CDR3aa: CASSLPGPNYGYTF
CDR3nt: TGTGCCAGCAGTTTACCGGGTCCAAACTATGGCTACACCTTC

abundance: NA
d_gene: NA
v_gene: TRBV28
j_gene: TRBJ2-5
CDR3aa: CASSLWGDGNRGGGETQYF
CDR3nt: TGTGCCAGCAGTTTATGGGGGGACGGGAACAGGGGAGGTGGGGAGACCCAGTACTTC

abundance: NA
d_gene: NA
v_gene: TRBV6-5
j_gene: TRBJ1-2
CDR3aa: CASSDRNYGYTF
CDR3nt: TGTGCCAGCAGCGACAGAAACTATGGCTACACCTTC

abundance: NA
d_gene: NA
v_gene: TRBV4-2
j_gene: TRBJ2-2
CDR3aa: CASNGRGTGELFF
CDR3nt: TGTGCCAGCAACGGTCGGGGCACCGGGGAGCTGTTTTTT

abundance: NA
d_gene: NA
v_gene: TRBV7-9
j_gene: TRBJ2-7
CDR3aa: CASSVTERPYEQYF
CDR3nt: TGTGCCAGCAGCGTGACAGAAAGACCCTACGAGCAGTACTTC

abundance: NA
d_gene: TRBD2
v_gene: TRBV6-5
j_gene: TRBJ2-3
CDR3aa: CASSYALAGAGDTQYF
CDR3nt: TGTGCCAGCAGTTACGCACTAGCGGGGGCCGGCGATACGCAGTATTTT

abundance: NA
d_gene: NA
v_gene: TRBV10-3
j_gene: TRBJ2-3
CDR3aa: CAISEGAADTQYF
CDR3nt: TGTGCCATCAGTGAGGGGGCGGCAGATACGCAGTATTTT

abundance: once
d_gene: NA
v_gene: TRBV27
j_gene: TRBJ2-7
CDR3aa: CASSYLGGPQGEQYF
CDR3nt: TGTGCCAGCAGTTACCTCGGGGGGCCCCAGGGGGAGCAGTACTTC

abundance: NA
d_gene: TRBD2
v_gene: TRBV7-2
j_gene: TRBJ2-2
CDR3aa: CASSSLATGELFF
CDR3nt: TGTGCCAGCAGCTCACTAGCGACCGGGGAGCTGTTTTTT

abundance: NA
d_gene: NA
v_gene: TRBV11-2
j_gene: TRBJ1-6
CDR3aa: CASSLEEASPLHF
CDR3nt: TGTGCCAGCAGCTTAGAGGAGGCCTCACCCCTCCACTTT

abundance: NA
d_gene: NA
v_gene: TRBV25-1
j_gene: TRBJ1-1
CDR3aa: CASSDSSTMNTEAFF
CDR3nt: TGTGCCAGCAGTGACAGTTCAACTATGAACACTGAAGCTTTCTTT

abundance: NA
d_gene: NA
v_gene: TRBV6-6
j_gene: TRBJ2-7
CDR3aa: CASSYEGFSYEQYF
CDR3nt: TGTGCCAGCAGTTACGAGGGTTTCTCCTACGAGCAGTACTTC

abundance: NA
d_gene: NA
v_gene: TRBV18
j_gene: TRBJ1-1
CDR3aa: CASSPEDLPGAFF
CDR3nt: TGTGCCAGCTCACCGGAGGACCTACCTGGAGCTTTCTTT